This T cell receptor beta chain emerged from a study of shared clonotypes between healthy human individuals. Study outcomes and limitations: The four-donor shared clonotypes exceeded non-shared clonotypes in generation probability, with non-shared ones scoring lower. The diversity represented, both genetic and in exposure history, was limited by few donors.

Germline CDR1 SGHTA, CDR2 FQGNSA. With 5 bases clipped from V and 4 bases from J, the junction kept 10 bases outside the gene matches. The CDR3 runs to 15 residues. Among the donors, all were Caucasian adults who lived in Nashville, Tennessee. The split of CD4+ cells yielded CD45RA+ naive and CD45RA-negative memory subsets. In regard to this clone: Its antigen is still unknown.

The table came from immunoSEQ multiplex PCR; TCRdb's copy has only in-frame clones and leaves some out. The sample shows nearly 1,000,000 clones, roughly 72% of them seen only once. This sequence joins TRBV7-2 and TRBJ2-5, with 7 bases identical to TRBD2. The sequence came from a man aged 18 to 30 in good health. The sequenced sample was memory CD4+ T cells sorted from blood. Specified subset: CD45RA-negative fraction. In DNA form, the CDR3 reads TGTGCCAGCAGCCGAATGGGGAGGGCAGTAGAGACCCAGTACTTC. Its protein is CASSRMGRAVETQYF.